Sequencing of this T cell receptor (beta chain) was carried out in a study of human T cells and chemical hapten exposure. The overall study: How much TCR each sample yielded varied, mostly because pooled library volumes differed slightly. Study observations and caveats: The number of TCRs above 1 in 1000 frequency did not change after DPC sensitization.

Time point of the sample: healthy volunteer bleed at 6 weeks. Extraction yielded total RNA from whole blood (unfractionated). Looked up from germline, CDR1 is SGDLS and CDR2 is YYNGEE. The CDR3 is made up of 14 amino acids. Trimming removed 3 bases at V and 0 bases at J, with 8 bases between. In the library, unique molecular identifiers were attached to individual cDNA molecules. As originally analysed: TCRs per sample had a median of approximately 88,000 and ranged from roughly 20,000 to 690,600. Via MiXCR, TCRdb re-called the RACE reads, giving one row per CDR3 protein. TCRdb's processing, not the authors', yielded these V and J calls. The data contain about 77,000 distinct CDR3 sequences, approximately 8.6% of them singletons. This clonotype was counted ten times or more. Antigen: not known.

The sample was whole blood. V is TRBV9 and J is TRBJ2-3; D remains unclear. The receptor was derived from a female donor in good health. Some clones in this sample may be carry-over from other donors' samples. CDR3 loop: CASSEDPSTDTQYF. As DNA, the CDR3 is TGTGCCAGCAGCGAAGACCCGAGCACAGATACGCAGTATTTT.